These T cell receptor beta chains were read from a single sample in a study of T cell changes during pregnancy in multiple sclerosis. Libraries were prepared by immunoSEQ multiplex PCR; TCRdb keeps only in-frame clonotypes and omits some of them. The table includes about 40,000 clones, around 90% detected once. The sample here was CD4+ T cells from peripheral blood mononuclear cells, taken before pregnancy. Receptors originate from a female donor with multiple sclerosis, enrolled in a pregnancy study. The CDR3 runs from the conserved cysteine through the conserved F or W. The D gene is left open where the match is weak. The size entry is marked missing in some rows and otherwise reads once, few, many or a size class.

>.|TRBV2|.
CASSFQPGGGETQYF
>.|TRBV6-5|.
CASRVPTATDTQYF
>TRBD1|TRBV4-2|.
CASSQGTGEDTEAFF
>.|TRBV2|few
CASSQDRNTEAFF
>TRBD2|TRBV2|.
CASSERGANTGELFF
>TRBD1|TRBV7-6|.
CASSSRQGSNTGELFF
>.|TRBV28|.
CASSTPGAINEQFF
>TRBD1|TRBV29-1|.
CSVTGTGNGEQYF
>.|TRBV7-9|.
CASSSPGRLGSVLTF
>.|TRBV7-6|.
CASSHPSRRNEQFF
>.|TRBV5-1|.
CASSLASGVETQYF
>.|TRBV6-5|.
CATYRDKNTGELFF
>TRBD2|TRBV4-3|.
CASSPAGSSNEQYF
>.|TRBV19|.
CASSIEGKDRSEQYF
>TRBD2|TRBV5-1|.
CASSEAGQGGYEQYF
>TRBD1|TRBV5-1|.
CASSSQGIENTGELFF
>TRBD2|TRBV5-1|.
CASSPLAGVQETQYF
>.|TRBV18|.
CASSPTQGEPNYGYTF
>TRBD1|TRBV4-1|.
CASSQESGQGVLHEQYF
>TRBD2|TRBV4-2|.
CASSLLAVNSYEQYF
>TRBD1|TRBV4-2|.
CASSRGQGGADTQYF
>TRBD2|TRBV5-4|few
CASSTTSGSGGDTQYF
>.|TRBV5-1|few
CASMRDGNTEAFF
>TRBD1|TRBV29-1|.
CSVNPGQGYEQYF
>TRBD1|TRBV7-9|.
CASSLMDRAEAFF
>TRBD1|TRBV19|once
CASRPVPRQGEDQPQHF
>.|TRBV28|few
CASSFPGSYEQYF
>TRBD2|TRBV5-8|.
CASSSGLARTGELFF
>.|TRBV6-5|medium-sized
CASSYTQGSSQPQHF
>.|TRBV28|few
CATPRPDREAFF
>.|TRBV19|.
CASSMAGRTKDTQYF
>.|TRBV2|.
CASNAQGSNIQYF
>TRBD2|TRBV28|once
CATTTGGTYEQYF
>.|TRBV29-1|.
CTILVSANEKLFF
>.|TRBV27|.
CAVSSSGNQPQHF
>TRBD1|TRBV7-6|.
CASSLAPGQMNTEAFF
>.|TRBV5-4|.
CASSWYGRSIQYF
>.|TRBV23-1|.
CASSHRRGTEAFF
>.|TRBV9|.
CASSEGVSSDYEQYF
>TRBD1|TRBV11-2|.
CASSGRDRLYEQYF
>.|TRBV6-5|.
CASSYRGQINTEAFF
>TRBD2|TRBV5-5|.
CASSPGLVMVPEQYF
>.|TRBV5-4|.
CASSLRDSRTDTQYF
>.|TRBV28|.
CASSWGTAGFYGYTF
>.|TRBV7-3|.
CASSQTGHFTGELFF
>TRBD2|TRBV7-2|.
CASSLQLAGGDEQFF
>.|TRBV6-5|.
CASKLEGVNTEAFF
>TRBD1|TRBV30|.
CATRIEIKTGTVGEQYF
>.|TRBV5-1|.
CASRITFLSSYEQYF
>.|TRBV11-1|.
CASSFSVQETQYF
>TRBD2|TRBV4-2|.
CASSPGLAGNNHEQYF
>.|TRBV5-1|.
CASSLAGGQNTEAFF
>TRBD2|TRBV7-2|.
CASSLVALAGDEQFF